This TCR beta chain originates from a study of cytomegalovirus exposure and HLA in healthy donors. In the case of this clone: The antigen is undetermined.

The primer mix had 60 Vbeta and 13 Jbeta primers. Some clones are missing from TCRdb's copy, which holds only in-frame ones; the method was immunoSEQ multiplex PCR. The top ten clones hold 1.1% to 1.5% of a sample with 160,000 or so clones, around 73% of them seen once. Trimming at V came to 5 bases and at J to 7 bases, leaving 7 bases not matched to a gene. Germline V CDR1 and CDR2: MNHEY, SVGAGI. This CDR3 contains 13 residues. Study-wide findings and caveats: Most observed TCR sequences were rare, whereas some public TCRs were detected in many donors. Listed as cytomegalovirus-associated were about 160 TCR beta chains. Follow-up analysis found HLA locus-dependent TCR association rates, highest for DRB1 and lowest for HLA-C. In a later analysis, around 18,000 TCR beta sequences were associated with HLA alleles at 0.05 false discovery rate.

The rearrangement uses TRBV6-5 and TRBJ1-1; TRBD1 agrees at 7 bases. Source material: PBMCs. This TCR derives from a male donor in good health and CMV-seronegative. CDR3 residues: CASSQQGTVEAFF. The DNA of the CDR3 is TGTGCCAGCAGTCAACAGGGGACGGTTGAAGCTTTCTTT.